Below are 29 T cell receptor beta chains sequenced from a single sample in a study of blood T cell repertoires in COVID-19. Sequencing was performed with immunoSEQ multiplex PCR; in TCRdb, only in-frame clones are kept and a portion is missing. The sample lists some 130,000 clones; roughly nine tenths were seen once. The material sequenced was peripheral blood. The receptor set was obtained from a man in his fifties with active COVID-19.

V and J are TRBV5-1 and TRBJ2-1, with D hard to call. V was shortened by 4 bases and J by 4 bases, with 12 bases between the two germline ends. The germline V gene has CDR1 SGHRS and CDR2 YFSETQ. The CDR3 spans 14 residues. The CDR3 spells CASSMDGWYNEQFF. The CDR3, as DNA: TGCGCCAGCAGCATGGACGGTTGGTACAATGAGCAGTTCTTC.

The table lists this clone with a count of one. The genes are TRBV9 and TRBJ2-1, with 9 bases that match TRBD2. Germline V gives CDR1 SGDLS, CDR2 YYNGEE. V trimming: 0 bases; J trimming: 4 bases; junction bases outside the gene matches: 5. The CDR3 is made up of 16 amino acids. The CDR3 DNA sequence: TGTGCCAGCAGCGTAGTGGGTAGCGGGGGATACAATGAGCAGTTCTTC. Translation: CASSVVGSGGYNEQFF. Looking up the rest from reference TRBV9 and TRBJ2-1 gives the full variable domain: DSGVTQTPKHLITATGQRVTLRCSPRSGDLSVYWYQQSLDQGLQFLIQYYNGEERAKGNILERFSAQQFPDLHSELNLSSLELGDSALYFCASSVVGSGGYNEQFFGPGTRLTVL.

J is TRBJ2-3 and V is TRBV18; perhaps TRBD1 as D (5 bases). CDR1 is KGHSH and CDR2 is LQKENI in the germline V gene. There are 13 residues in the CDR3. Trimming removed 3 bases at V and 7 bases at J, with 11 bases between. This chain's CDR3 is CASSPGRANTQYF. CDR3 nucleotide sequence: TGTGCCAGCTCACCGGGCAGGGCGAATACGCAGTATTTT.

In DNA, the CDR3 is TGTGCTAGTGGGTCGGGACTCCAGTTCACAGATACGCAGTATTTT. This gives the protein CASGSGLQFTDTQYF. The V and J genes are TRBV12-5 and TRBJ2-3, with D possibly being TRBD2 (6 bases). The CDR3 extends over 15 amino acids. The V gene's germline CDR1 is LGHNT and CDR2 FRNRAP. Trimming left V 6 bases short and J 2 bases short, with 15 bases between. The complete variable domain, with remaining parts taken from reference TRBV12-5 and TRBJ2-3, reads DARVTQTPRHKVTEMGQEVTMRCQPILGHNTVFWYRQTMMQGLELLAYFRNRAPLDDSGMPKDRFSAEMPDATLATLKIQPSEPRDSAVYFCASGSGLQFTDTQYFGPGTRLTVL.

The chain carries TRBV11-3 and TRBJ2-1; 10 bases fit TRBD2. Germline CDR1 is SGHNT and CDR2 is YENEEA. The J segment lost 2 bases and the V segment lost 0 bases, leaving 4 bases of the junction unmatched. The CDR3 covers 17 residues. The chain's CDR3 is CASSLDPAGGAYNEQFF. CDR3 nucleotide sequence: TGTGCCAGCAGCTTAGACCCAGCGGGAGGGGCCTACAATGAGCAGTTCTTC.

The chain recombines TRBV6-1 with TRBJ2-1; D perhaps matches TRBD1 (6 bases). There are 15 residues in the CDR3. V lost 3 bases, J lost 4 bases, and 13 bases lay in between. Germline assignment: CDR1 MNHNS and CDR2 SASEGT. The CDR3 bases are TGTGCCAGCAGTGATAGGAGAGGGGGATACAATGAGCAGTTCTTC. As protein: CASSDRRGGYNEQFF.

CDR3 region: CASSLEGAEKLFF. CDR3 nucleotide sequence: TGTGCCAGCAGCTTGGAGGGAGCTGAAAAACTGTTTTTT. V usage is TRBV5-4 and J usage is TRBJ1-4; no definite D call. V lost 0 bases, J lost 7 bases, and 7 bases lay in between. CDR1 is SGHNT, CDR2 YYREEE, per germline (reference sequence). This CDR3 is 13 amino acids long.

This clone was recorded only once. The chain employs TRBV19 and TRBJ2-1; 7 bases are a match to TRBD2. Trimming at V came to 5 bases and at J to 12 bases, leaving 13 bases not matched to a gene. Germline assignment: CDR1 LNHDA and CDR2 SQIVND (reference sequence). This CDR3 comprises 14 residues. CDR3 in DNA: TGTGCCAGTAGTCCTACGGGGGGTAAGGTAGGGCAGTTCTTC. It codes for CASSPTGGKVGQFF. The variable domain in full, completed from reference TRBV19 and TRBJ2-1, reads DGGITQSPKYLFRKEGQNVTLSCEQNLNHDAMYWYRQDPGQGLRLIYYSQIVNDFQKGDIAEGYSVSREKKESFPLTVTSAQKNPTAFYLCASSPTGGKVGQFFGPGTRLTVL.

The rearrangement joins TRBV6-5 to TRBJ2-3; D is uncertain. This CDR3 spans 13 amino acids. Germline CDR1 and CDR2: MNHEY and SVGAGI. With 6 bases removed from V and 1 base from J, the gap between germline ends came to 8 bases. The CDR3 region has the DNA TGTGCCAGCAGGCTAACCCGCACAGATACGCAGTATTTT. Protein: CASRLTRTDTQYF.

This clone was observed a handful of times. Within the sample, other DNA sequences also encode this same CDR3. V gene TRBV6-5 combines with J gene TRBJ2-7; a possible D gene is TRBD2 (5 bases). CDR3 length: 13 amino acids. Trimming took off 6 bases at V and 0 bases at J, with 9 bases between the two ends. CDR1 is MNHEY and CDR2 is SVGAGI in the germline V gene. CDR3 sequence reads: CASRHRDSYEQYF. In DNA form, the CDR3 reads TGTGCCAGCAGACATCGGGACTCCTACGAGCAGTACTTC.

The rearrangement joins TRBV19 to TRBJ2-3; D remains unclear. This CDR3 is 17 amino acids long. Germline-derived CDR1 and CDR2 are LNHDA and SQIVND (reference sequence). V shed 3 bases and J shed 0 bases, with 16 bases lying between them. The CDR3 DNA is TGTGCCAGTAGTATTAACTTGGGCACAGCTAGCACAGATACGCAGTATTTT. Its protein product is CASSINLGTASTDTQYF.

This clone was observed a single time. The J gene is TRBJ2-1, the V gene TRBV18, with D maybe TRBD2 (6 bases). V dropped 2 bases and J dropped 7 bases, with 15 bases sitting between them. Per the germline V gene, CDR1 is KGHSH and CDR2 is LQKENI. The CDR3 has 15 residues. CDR3 sequence reads: CASSPKRGGRNEQFF. The CDR3 coding sequence is TGTGCCAGCTCACCAAAGAGGGGAGGAAGGAATGAGCAGTTCTTC.

The CDR3 bases are TGTGCCAGCAGCCCCGATGGCAGGGGCGTAAACACCGGGGAGCTGTTTTTT. It is translated as CASSPDGRGVNTGELFF. The chain uses TRBV11-3 and TRBJ2-2, with TRBD1 as a possible D gene (6 bases). Trimming took off 5 bases at V and 2 bases at J, with 18 bases between the two ends. The V gene's germline CDR1 is SGHNT and CDR2 YENEEA. The CDR3 extends over 17 amino acids.

The chain's CDR3 is CASKLLAGGLNEQFF. DNA for the CDR3: TGTGCCAGCAAATTACTAGCGGGAGGGCTCAATGAGCAGTTCTTC. This rearrangement joins TRBV6-5 to TRBJ2-1; 13 bases align to TRBD2. The junction had 6 bases not matched to a gene; V was cut back by 7 bases and J by 6 bases. Germline-derived CDR1 and CDR2 are MNHEY and SVGAGI. This CDR3 spans 15 amino acids.

CDR3 in DNA: TGTGCCAGCAGCATAGGGACAGGCGCAAGGAGAGTTCAAGAGACCCAGTACTTC. Translated, it gives CASSIGTGARRVQETQYF. This sequence joins TRBV11-3 and TRBJ2-5; TRBD1 matches 8 bases. CDR3 length: 18 residues. V lost 5 bases, J lost 2 bases, and 16 bases stayed unmatched. Germline values: CDR1 SGHNT, CDR2 YENEEA.

This chain connects TRBV24-1 to TRBJ2-2; D is ambiguous. Trimming took 9 bases from V and 2 from J, leaving 9 bases between them. This CDR3 contains 13 residues. Germline V gives CDR1 KGHDR, CDR2 SFDVKD. As DNA, the CDR3 is TGTGCCACCGCGGTTTCCAACACCGGGGAGCTGTTTTTT. It yields the protein CATAVSNTGELFF.

The chain couples TRBV12-3 or TRBV12-4 to TRBJ2-3, with TRBD1 matching 8 bases. The V gene end was trimmed by 6 bases and the J gene end by 6 bases; junction bases not matched to a gene: 5. The CDR3 has 13 amino acids. CDR3 amino acids: CASRPDRVDTQYF. The CDR3 region has the DNA TGTGCCAGCAGACCGGACAGGGTTGATACGCAGTATTTT.

The chain employs TRBV9 and TRBJ1-1; possible D gene TRBD1, 5 bases. Germline-derived CDR1 and CDR2 are SGDLS and YYNGEE. Trimming removed 2 bases at V and 0 bases at J, with 11 bases between. The CDR3 totals 15 residues. CDR3 sequence (DNA): TGTGCCAGCAGCGTTGGACATTCCATGAACACTGAAGCTTTCTTT. Its translation: CASSVGHSMNTEAFF. Full variable domain (rest looked up from reference TRBV9 and TRBJ1-1): DSGVTQTPKHLITATGQRVTLRCSPRSGDLSVYWYQQSLDQGLQFLIQYYNGEERAKGNILERFSAQQFPDLHSELNLSSLELGDSALYFCASSVGHSMNTEAFFGQGTRLTVV.

The DNA for the CDR3 is TGTGCCAGCAGTTTAGGGAGGTTCAATGAGCAGTTCTTC. The encoded protein is CASSLGRFNEQFF. The V call is TRBV12-3 or TRBV12-4, the J call TRBJ2-1; possibly TRBD2 for D (5 bases). CDR3 size: 13 residues. V lost 1 base and J 6 bases, leaving 7 bases between the germline ends.

This clone occurred a few times. V is TRBV7-2 and J is TRBJ1-2; TRBD1 might be the D (5 bases). Germline loops: CDR1 SGHTA, CDR2 FQGNSA. V gave up 5 bases and J gave up 7 bases, with 23 bases separating them. CDR3 length equals 16 residues. The CDR3: CASSPQQGLPSRGYTF. CDR3 nucleotides: TGTGCCAGCAGCCCACAGCAGGGACTCCCGAGCCGTGGCTACACCTTC. Combining the CDR3 with reference TRBV7-2 and TRBJ1-2 gives the whole variable domain GAGVSQSPSNKVTEKGKDVELRCDPISGHTALYWYRQSLGQGLEFLIYFQGNSAPDKSGLPSDRFSAERTGGSVSTLTIQRTQQEDSAVYLCASSPQQGLPSRGYTFGSGTRLTVV.

Comment on this clone: A junction end diverges from the germline sequence, so it may reflect a read error. The chain carries TRBV12-3 or TRBV12-4 and TRBJ2-3; D is unresolved. CDR3 size: 12 residues. Here the CDR3 DNA reads TGTGCCAGCAGTTCCCGCACAGATACACAGTATTTT. This codes for CASSSRTDTQYF.

This rearrangement joins TRBV2 to TRBJ2-1, with TRBD2 matching over 15 bases. This CDR3 has 19 amino acids. Germline trimming cut 6 bases from V and 0 bases from J; bases unmatched to any gene: 9. The V gene's germline CDR1 is SNHLY and CDR2 FYNNEI. The CDR3 spells CASRGLAGGRSFSYNEQFF. CDR3 nucleotide sequence: TGTGCCAGCAGAGGACTAGCGGGAGGGCGCTCCTTCTCCTACAATGAGCAGTTCTTC.

The gene calls are TRBV6-6 and TRBJ1-3, with D possibly matching TRBD1 (5 bases). The CDR3 has 14 residues. Germline lookup yields CDR1 MNHNY and CDR2 SVGAGI (reference sequence). V shed 2 bases and J shed 2 bases, with 7 bases lying between them. The CDR3 protein is CASSYGATGNTIYF. In DNA, the CDR3 is TGTGCCAGCAGTTACGGGGCCACTGGAAACACCATATATTTT.

The rearrangement links TRBV5-6 to TRBJ1-2, with 9 nucleotides matching TRBD1. The CDR3 extends over 15 amino acids. Per the germline V gene, CDR1 is SGHDT and CDR2 is YYEEEE. Germline trimming cut 2 bases from V and 3 bases from J; bases unmatched to any gene: 5. In DNA, the CDR3 is TGTGCCAGCAGCTTAACTACAGGGGGCCACTATGGCTACACCTTC. Its protein product is CASSLTTGGHYGYTF. The complete variable domain, with remaining parts taken from reference TRBV5-6 and TRBJ1-2, reads DAGVTQSPTHLIKTRGQQVTLRCSPKSGHDTVSWYQQALGQGPQFIFQYYEEEERQRGNFPDRFSGHQFPNYSSELNVNALLLGDSALYLCASSLTTGGHYGYTFGSGTRLTVV.

The V call is TRBV6-1, the J call TRBJ1-5, with 8 bases fitting TRBD1. V trimming: 2 bases; J trimming: 3 bases; junction bases outside the gene matches: 9. Germline V gene lookup returns CDR1 MNHNS and CDR2 SASEGT. This CDR3 has 17 amino acids. CDR3 sequence reads: CASSERPGQANNQPQHF. DNA of the CDR3: TGTGCCAGCAGTGAACGGCCGGGACAGGCGAACAATCAGCCCCAGCATTTT.

This chain uses TRBV19 with TRBJ2-1; 10 nucleotides align to TRBD2. Germline CDR1 LNHDA, CDR2 SQIVND (reference sequence). The length of the CDR3 is 17 residues. V trimming: 5 bases; J trimming: 7 bases; junction bases outside the gene matches: 14. Here the CDR3 reads CASSPTPGPSGRNEQFF. The CDR3 DNA follows: TGTGCCAGTAGTCCAACCCCCGGGCCTAGCGGGAGAAATGAGCAGTTCTTC.

The chain joins TRBV5-4 to TRBJ1-6, with D hard to call. This CDR3 has 14 residues. CDR1 is SGHNT, CDR2 YYREEE, per germline (reference sequence). The ends were cut back, 1 base at V and 6 bases at J, with 8 bases in the middle. CDR3 region: CASSLFQINSPLHF. Here the CDR3 DNA reads TGTGCCAGCAGCTTGTTCCAGATTAATTCACCCCTCCACTTT. Full variable domain (outside the CDR3, taken from reference TRBV5-4 and TRBJ1-6): ETGVTQSPTHLIKTRGQQVTLRCSSQSGHNTVSWYQQALGQGPQFIFQYYREEENGRGNFPPRFSGLQFPNYSSELNVNALELDDSALYLCASSLFQINSPLHFGNGTRLTVT.

This chain connects TRBV12-3 or TRBV12-4 to TRBJ2-3; a possible D gene is TRBD1 (6 bases). CDR3 length: 13 residues. V was trimmed by 5 bases and J by 6 bases, leaving 12 bases between them. In DNA form, the CDR3 reads TGTGCCAGCAGTCCGCGGACAGTGGATACGCAGTATTTT. Its translation: CASSPRTVDTQYF.

This clone was found once. The chain couples TRBV5-8 to TRBJ1-6, with D unclear. The germline V gene encodes CDR1 SGHTS and CDR2 YDEGEE. The V gene lost 2 bases and the J gene lost 5 bases, with 8 bases spanning the gap. This CDR3 has 14 residues. DNA of the CDR3: TGTGCCAGCAGCTTCGCACTAAATAATTCACCCCTCCACTTT. It specifies CASSFALNNSPLHF.